The TCR beta chain under discussion was sequenced for a study of blood T cells in healthy people across ages. Overall study context: Through template switching, about one barcoded beta molecule was captured per two T cells, as measured in model experiments.

The use of a sample-barcoded 5' primer and a J-beta primer mix characterized a second PCR of roughly 6 to 11 cycles. TCRdb used MiXCR to reprocess the 5' RACE reads, holding one entry per CDR3 protein. The repertoire holds approximately 1,000,000 distinct CDR3 sequences, 30% to 40% seen once, with 10% to 15% in the top ten. Overall study results and limits: Diversity was estimated from one million T cells, and these estimates were considered underestimates.

The germline gives CDR1 SGHRS, CDR2 YFSETQ. There are 15 residues in the CDR3. V lost 0 bases to trimming and J lost 1 base, with 8 bases between them. Turning to this clonotype: What it binds is not known.

The sequencing sample was made of blood. V gene TRBV5-1 combines with J gene TRBJ1-5; D is ambiguous. The sequence was collected from a man younger than 30 in good health. CDR3 in amino acids: CASSLDNGSNQPQHF. CDR3 nucleotide sequence: TGCGCCAGCAGCTTGGACAATGGCAGCAATCAGCCCCAGCATTTT.